The 15 T cell receptor beta chains presented below share a single source sample, sequenced in a study of T cells expressing NK-cell markers. TCRdb reprocessed the 5' RACE reads and stores each CDR3 protein as one record, lacking DNA. The sample includes about 180,000 distinct CDR3 sequences. The specimen was blood T cells: a sorted CD56 or NKG2C T cell subset, CD4+ or CD8+ T cells, or bulk PBMC T cells (not recorded which). Receptors originate from a woman aged 18-70 years in good health.

J is TRBJ2-3 and V is TRBV7-8; TCRdb gives TRBD2 as the D gene, but with no DNA this cannot be confirmed. The CDR3 length is 15 residues. CDR1 and CDR2 (germline): SGHVS, FQNEAQ. CDR3 loop: CASSWTSGRTDTQYF. The full variable domain, completed using reference TRBV7-8 and TRBJ2-3, is GAGVSQSPRYKVAKRGQDVALRCDPISGHVSLFWYQQALGQGPEFLTYFQNEAQLDKSGLPSDRFFAERPEGSVSTLKIQRTQQEDSAVYLCASSWTSGRTDTQYFGPGTRLTVL.

The chain combines TRBV20-1 with TRBJ2-7; TCRdb's assignment of TRBD2 cannot be checked, as there is no DNA. The CDR3 totals 15 residues. Germline V CDR1 and CDR2: DFQATT, SNEGSKA (reference sequence). The CDR3 here is CSARTTGTTSYEQYF.

The rearrangement links TRBV6-5 to TRBJ2-3; absent DNA, TCRdb's TRBD2 call cannot be checked. Germline loops: CDR1 MNHEY, CDR2 SVGAGI. The CDR3 spans 16 residues. The CDR3 is CASSPLGLESTDTQYF.

The rearrangement joins TRBV20-1 to TRBJ1-2; TCRdb returns TRBD1, unconfirmable since there is no DNA. CDR3 length: 12 amino acids. Germline V CDR1 and CDR2: DFQATT, SNEGSKA (reference sequence). The CDR3 region is CSAVQGYYGYTF.

J is TRBJ1-2 and V is TRBV28. The CDR3 has 15 residues. CDR1 and CDR2 from the germline V gene are MDHEN and SYDVKM. CDR3 in amino acids: CASSFSGRRFYGYTF.

The chain links TRBV12-3 or TRBV12-4 to TRBJ1-2. The CDR3 has 12 amino acids. The CDR3 sequence is CASSFQNYGYTF.

The rearrangement links TRBV5-8 to TRBJ1-6. Germline CDR1 and CDR2: SGHTS and YDEGEE. CDR3 length equals 15 residues. This CDR3 reads CASSFRGSYNSPLHF.

The genes are TRBV3-1 and TRBJ2-1; TCRdb lists TRBD2, though no DNA is available to test this call. There are 15 residues in the CDR3. The germline CDR1 and CDR2 sequences are LGHDT and YNNKEL (reference sequence). CDR3 region: CASSHSGGRGHEQFF.

The chain recombines TRBV20-1 with TRBJ2-1; TCRdb lists TRBD2, though no DNA is available to test this call. This CDR3 spans 14 amino acids. Germline V CDR1 and CDR2: DFQATT, SNEGSKA (reference sequence). CDR3 region: CSARLAGGLYEQFF.

The chain links TRBV20-1 to TRBJ2-1. The CDR3 loop spans 14 amino acids. The germline gives CDR1 DFQATT, CDR2 SNEGSKA (reference sequence). CDR3 residues: CSARKADSYNEQFF.

This chain joins TRBV20-1 and TRBJ2-5; the D gene TCRdb calls, TRBD2, cannot be checked with no DNA. Germline lookup yields CDR1 DFQATT and CDR2 SNEGSKA (reference sequence). This CDR3 region has 14 residues. The CDR3 spells CSARLVPYQETQYF.

The chain employs TRBV10-3 and TRBJ1-6. The CDR3 is made up of 16 amino acids. Germline V gene data show CDR1 as ENHRY and CDR2 as SYGVKD. The CDR3 here is CAIESWPAEYNSPLHF.

V and J are TRBV28 and TRBJ1-1; there is no DNA to check the TCRdb D call of TRBD1. There are 15 residues in the CDR3. Germline lookup yields CDR1 MDHEN and CDR2 SYDVKM. CDR3: CASSFGDRVRTEAFF.

The chain has TRBV6-1 and TRBJ2-2; TCRdb names TRBD1, which stays unverified in the absence of DNA. Germline CDR1 and CDR2: MNHNS and SASEGT. The CDR3 totals 16 residues. CDR3 amino acids: CATHKGQGARTGELFF.

This CDR3 reads CSARDIVAGVGVDTQYF. The rearrangement joins TRBV20-1 to TRBJ2-3; the D call of TRBD1 rests on TCRdb alone, since no DNA is present to check it. CDR3 size: 17 residues. The germline gives CDR1 DFQATT, CDR2 SNEGSKA (reference sequence).